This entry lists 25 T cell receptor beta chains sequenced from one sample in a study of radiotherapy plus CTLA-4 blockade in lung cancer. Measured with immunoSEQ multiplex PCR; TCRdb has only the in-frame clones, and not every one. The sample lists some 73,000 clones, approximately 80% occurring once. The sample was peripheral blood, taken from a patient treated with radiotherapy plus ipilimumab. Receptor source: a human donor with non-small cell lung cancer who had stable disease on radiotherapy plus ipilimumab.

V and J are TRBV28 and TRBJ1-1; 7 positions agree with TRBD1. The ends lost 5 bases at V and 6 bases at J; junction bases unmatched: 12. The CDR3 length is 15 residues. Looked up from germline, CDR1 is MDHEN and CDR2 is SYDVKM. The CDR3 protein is CASSPHTQGRAEAFF. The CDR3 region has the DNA TGTGCCAGCAGTCCCCATACACAGGGGCGGGCTGAAGCTTTCTTT.

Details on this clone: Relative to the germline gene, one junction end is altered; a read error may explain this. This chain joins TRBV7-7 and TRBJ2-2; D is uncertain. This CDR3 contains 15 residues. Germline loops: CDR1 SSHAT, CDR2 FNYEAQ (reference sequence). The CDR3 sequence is CASSPASANTGELFF. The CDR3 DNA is TGTGCTAGCAGCCCCGCGTCGGCTAACACCGGGGAGCTGTTTTTT. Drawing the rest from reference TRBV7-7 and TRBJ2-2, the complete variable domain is GAGVSQSPRYKVTKRGQDVTLRCDPISSHATLYWYQQALGQGPEFLTYFNYEAQPDKSGLPSDRFSAERPEGSISTLTIQRTEQRDSAMYRCASSPASANTGELFFGEGSRLTVL.

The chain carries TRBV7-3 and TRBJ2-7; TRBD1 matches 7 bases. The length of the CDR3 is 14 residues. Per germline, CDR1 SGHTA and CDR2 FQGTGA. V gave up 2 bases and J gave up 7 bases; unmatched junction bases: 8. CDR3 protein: CASSLDNRGREQYF. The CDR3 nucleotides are TGTGCCAGCAGCTTAGACAACAGGGGTCGGGAGCAGTACTTC.

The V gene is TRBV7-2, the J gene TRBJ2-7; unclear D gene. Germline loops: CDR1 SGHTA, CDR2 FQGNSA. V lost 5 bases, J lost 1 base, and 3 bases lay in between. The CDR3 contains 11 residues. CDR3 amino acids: CASSLSYEQYF. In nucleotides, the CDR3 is TGTGCCAGCAGCCTTTCCTACGAGCAGTACTTC.

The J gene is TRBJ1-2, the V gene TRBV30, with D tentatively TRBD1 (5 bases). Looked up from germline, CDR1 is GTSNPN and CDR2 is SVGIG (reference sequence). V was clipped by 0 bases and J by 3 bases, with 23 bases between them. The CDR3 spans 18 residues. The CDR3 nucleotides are TGTGCCTGGAGTGTGGGGGTGGATAGAGGGTTGGGTTACTATGGCTACACCTTC. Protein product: CAWSVGVDRGLGYYGYTF.

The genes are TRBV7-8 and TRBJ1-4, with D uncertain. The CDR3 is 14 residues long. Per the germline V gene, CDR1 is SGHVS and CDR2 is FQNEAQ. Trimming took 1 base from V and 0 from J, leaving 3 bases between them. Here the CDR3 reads CASSLETTNEKLFF. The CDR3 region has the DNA TGTGCCAGCAGCTTAGAGACAACTAATGAAAAACTGTTTTTT.

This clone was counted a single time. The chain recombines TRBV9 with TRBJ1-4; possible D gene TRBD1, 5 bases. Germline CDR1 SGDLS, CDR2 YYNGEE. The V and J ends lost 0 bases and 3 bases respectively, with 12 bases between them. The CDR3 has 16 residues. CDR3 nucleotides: TGTGCCAGCAGCGTAGCGACAGACAGTTCTAATGAAAAACTGTTTTTT. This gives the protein CASSVATDSSNEKLFF.

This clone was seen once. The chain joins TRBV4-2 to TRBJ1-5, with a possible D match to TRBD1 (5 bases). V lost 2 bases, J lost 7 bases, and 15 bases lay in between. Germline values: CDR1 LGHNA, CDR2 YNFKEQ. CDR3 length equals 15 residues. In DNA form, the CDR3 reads TGTGCCAGCAGCCAAATCGGGGGGGGAGGGCAGCCCCAGCATTTT. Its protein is CASSQIGGGGQPQHF.

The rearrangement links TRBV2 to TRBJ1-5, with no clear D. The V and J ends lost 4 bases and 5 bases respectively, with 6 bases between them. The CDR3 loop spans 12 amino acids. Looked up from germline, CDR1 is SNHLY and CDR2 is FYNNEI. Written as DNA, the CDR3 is TGTGCCAGCAGTGCGGATGATCAGCCCCAGCATTTT. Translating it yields CASSADDQPQHF.

The CDR3 loop reads CASSVGRANTDTQYF. Written as DNA, the CDR3 is TGTGCCAGCAGCGTTGGACGCGCAAACACAGATACGCAGTATTTT. The V and J genes are TRBV7-7 and TRBJ2-3; D unresolved. V lost 5 bases and J 2 bases, leaving 14 bases between the germline ends. Germline V gene data show CDR1 as SSHAT and CDR2 as FNYEAQ (reference sequence). The CDR3 contains 15 residues.

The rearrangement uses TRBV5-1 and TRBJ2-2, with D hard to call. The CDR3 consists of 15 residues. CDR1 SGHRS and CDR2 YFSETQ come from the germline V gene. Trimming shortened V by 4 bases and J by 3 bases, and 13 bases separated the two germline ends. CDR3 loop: CASSTITWDTGELFF. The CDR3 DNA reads TGCGCCAGCAGCACTATAACCTGGGACACCGGGGAGCTGTTTTTT.

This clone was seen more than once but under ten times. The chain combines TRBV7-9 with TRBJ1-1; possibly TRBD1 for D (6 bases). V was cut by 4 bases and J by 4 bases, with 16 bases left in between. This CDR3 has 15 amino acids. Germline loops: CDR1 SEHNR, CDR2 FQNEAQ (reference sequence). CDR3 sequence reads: CASSYLNQGSTEAFF. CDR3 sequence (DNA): TGTGCCAGCAGCTACCTAAACCAGGGGAGCACTGAAGCTTTCTTT.

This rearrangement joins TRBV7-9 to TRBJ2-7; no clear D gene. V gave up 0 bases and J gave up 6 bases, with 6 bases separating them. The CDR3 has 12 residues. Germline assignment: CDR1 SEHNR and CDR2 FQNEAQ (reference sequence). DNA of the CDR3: TGTGCCAGCAGCTTAGCGACCGGCGAGCAGTACTTC. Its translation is CASSLATGEQYF.

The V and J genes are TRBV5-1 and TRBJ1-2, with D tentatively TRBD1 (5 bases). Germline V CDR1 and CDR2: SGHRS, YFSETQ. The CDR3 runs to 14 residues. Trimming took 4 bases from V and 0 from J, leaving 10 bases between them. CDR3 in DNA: TGCGCCAGCAGCCGGGACGCCACTAACTATGGCTACACCTTC. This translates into CASSRDATNYGYTF.

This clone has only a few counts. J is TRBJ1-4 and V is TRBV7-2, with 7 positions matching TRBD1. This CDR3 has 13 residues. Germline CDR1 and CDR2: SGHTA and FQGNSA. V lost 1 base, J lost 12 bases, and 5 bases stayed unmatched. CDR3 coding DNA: TGTGCCAGCAGCTTAGGTCGACAGGGCGAACTGTTTTTT. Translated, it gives CASSLGRQGELFF.

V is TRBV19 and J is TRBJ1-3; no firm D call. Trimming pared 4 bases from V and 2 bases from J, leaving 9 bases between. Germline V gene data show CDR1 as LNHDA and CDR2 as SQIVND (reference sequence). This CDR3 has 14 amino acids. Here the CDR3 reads CASSTSGTGNTIYF. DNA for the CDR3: TGTGCCAGTAGTACTTCGGGTACTGGAAACACCATATATTTT.

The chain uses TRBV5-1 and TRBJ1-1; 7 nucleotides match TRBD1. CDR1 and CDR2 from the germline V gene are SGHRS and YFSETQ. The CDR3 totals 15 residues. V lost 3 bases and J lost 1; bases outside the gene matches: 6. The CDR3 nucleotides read TGCGCCAGCAGCTGGGCTGCAGGGGGGAACACTGAAGCTTTCTTT. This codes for CASSWAAGGNTEAFF.

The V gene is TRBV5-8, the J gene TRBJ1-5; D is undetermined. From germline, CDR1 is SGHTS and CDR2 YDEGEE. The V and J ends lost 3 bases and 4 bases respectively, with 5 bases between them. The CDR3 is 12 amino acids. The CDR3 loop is CASSWGNQPQHF. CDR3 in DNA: TGTGCCAGCAGCTGGGGAAATCAGCCCCAGCATTTT.

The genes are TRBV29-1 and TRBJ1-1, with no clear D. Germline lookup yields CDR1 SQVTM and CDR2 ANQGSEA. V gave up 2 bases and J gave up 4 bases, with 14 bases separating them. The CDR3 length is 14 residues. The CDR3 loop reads CSVEKSPRGTEAFF. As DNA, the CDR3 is TGCAGCGTTGAAAAGAGCCCCCGGGGCACTGAAGCTTTCTTT.

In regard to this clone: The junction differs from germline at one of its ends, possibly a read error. CDR3 region: CASSVGARVSF. CDR3 bases: TGTGCCAGCAGCGTAGGGGCAAGAGTATCCTTC. The rearrangement uses TRBV9 and TRBJ1-2; D gene uncertain. CDR3 length: 11 amino acids. Germline V gene data show CDR1 as SGDLS and CDR2 as YYNGEE.

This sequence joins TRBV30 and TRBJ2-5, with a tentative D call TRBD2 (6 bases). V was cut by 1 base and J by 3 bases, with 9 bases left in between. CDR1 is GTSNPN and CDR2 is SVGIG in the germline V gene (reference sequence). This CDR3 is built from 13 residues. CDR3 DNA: TGTGCCTGGAGTGGGAGGGTCGAAGAGACCCAGTACTTC. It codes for CAWSGRVEETQYF.

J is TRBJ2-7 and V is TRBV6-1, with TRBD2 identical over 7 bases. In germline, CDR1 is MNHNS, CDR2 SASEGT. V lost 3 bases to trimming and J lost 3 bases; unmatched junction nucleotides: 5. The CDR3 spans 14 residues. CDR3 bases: TGTGCCAGCAGTGACCTGGGGGACTACTACGAGCAGTACTTC. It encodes CASSDLGDYYEQYF.

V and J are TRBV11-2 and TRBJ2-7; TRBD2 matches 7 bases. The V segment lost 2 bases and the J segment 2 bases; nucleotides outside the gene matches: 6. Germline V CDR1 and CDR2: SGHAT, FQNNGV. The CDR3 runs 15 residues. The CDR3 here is CASSLMPSGAYEQYF. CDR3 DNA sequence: TGTGCCAGCAGCTTAATGCCTAGCGGAGCCTACGAGCAGTACTTC.

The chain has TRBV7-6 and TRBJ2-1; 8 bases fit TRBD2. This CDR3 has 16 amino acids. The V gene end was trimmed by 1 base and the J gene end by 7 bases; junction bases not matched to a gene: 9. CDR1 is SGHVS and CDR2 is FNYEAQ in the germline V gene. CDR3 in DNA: TGTGCCAGCAGCTTAGTGCCAAGCGGGAGTTGGAATGAGCAGTTCTTC. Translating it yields CASSLVPSGSWNEQFF.

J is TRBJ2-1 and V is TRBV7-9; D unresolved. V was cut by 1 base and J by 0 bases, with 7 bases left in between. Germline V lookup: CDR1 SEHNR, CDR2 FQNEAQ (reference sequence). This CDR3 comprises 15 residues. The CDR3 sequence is CASSLGLYSYNEQFF. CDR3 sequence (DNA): TGTGCCAGCAGCTTAGGGCTTTACTCCTACAATGAGCAGTTCTTC.